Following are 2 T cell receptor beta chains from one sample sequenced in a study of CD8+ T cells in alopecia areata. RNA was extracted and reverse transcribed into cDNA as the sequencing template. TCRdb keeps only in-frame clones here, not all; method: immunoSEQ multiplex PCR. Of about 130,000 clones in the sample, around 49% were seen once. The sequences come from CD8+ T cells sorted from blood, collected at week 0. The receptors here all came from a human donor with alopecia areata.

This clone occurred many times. CDR3 amino acids: CASSGGNTDTQYF. The CDR3 bases are TGTGCCAGCAGTGGAGGTAATACAGATACGCAGTATTTT. The V call is TRBV6-4, the J call TRBJ2-3; D is ambiguous. This CDR3 spans 13 amino acids. Germline loops: CDR1 MRHNA, CDR2 SNTAGT. Trimming shortened V by 4 bases and J by 3 bases, and 8 bases separated the two germline ends.

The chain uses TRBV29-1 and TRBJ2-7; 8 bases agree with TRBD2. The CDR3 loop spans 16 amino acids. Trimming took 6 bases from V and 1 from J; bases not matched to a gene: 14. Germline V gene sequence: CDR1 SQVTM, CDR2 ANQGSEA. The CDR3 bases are TGCAGCGTGACGGGACTGGTTAGCGGGGCATCCTACGAGCAGTACTTC. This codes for CSVTGLVSGASYEQYF.